These 11 T cell receptor beta chains came from one sample sequenced in a study of Graves' ophthalmopathy and Graves' hyperthyroidism. Amplification targeted the TCR beta CDR3 regions, with RNA transcripts as the source material. A first-round RT-PCR used HTBI primers, followed by a second-round multiplex PCR. MiXCR was run by TCRdb on the multiplex PCR reads, yielding one entry per CDR3 protein. Here the sample spans a few hundred thousand distinct CDR3 sequences, 17% being singletons. The sequencing sample was made of peripheral blood. Source of these receptors: an adult woman with stable Graves' hyperthyroidism.

This clonotype was observed many times. This chain uses TRBV6-5 with TRBJ2-7; possibly TRBD1 for D (6 bases). The CDR3 extends over 14 amino acids. V dropped 5 bases and J dropped 2 bases, with 13 bases sitting between them. Germline loops: CDR1 MNHEY, CDR2 SVGAGI. This CDR3 reads CASSHLQGPYEQYF. CDR3 sequence (DNA): TGTGCCAGCAGTCACCTACAGGGCCCCTACGAGCAGTACTTC.

This clonotype came up many times. This chain connects TRBV12-3 or TRBV12-4 to TRBJ2-7; the D gene is possibly TRBD2 (6 bases). The ends were cut back, 6 bases at V and 2 bases at J, with 14 bases in the middle. The CDR3 contains 14 residues. CDR3 sequence reads: CASRTSSGTYEQYF. The CDR3 nucleotides are TGTGCCAGCAGAACAAGTAGCGGCACCTACGAGCAGTACTTC.

V gene TRBV29-1 combines with J gene TRBJ2-1; TRBD2 aligns across 13 bases. With 6 bases clipped from V and 9 bases from J, the junction kept 8 bases outside the gene matches. This CDR3 region has 14 residues. The germline CDR1 and CDR2 sequences are SQVTM and ANQGSEA. This CDR3 is CSVSRTSGSAEQFF. Here the CDR3 DNA reads TGCAGCGTCTCACGGACTAGCGGGAGCGCTGAGCAGTTCTTC.

This clonotype was found many times. The chain combines TRBV30 with TRBJ1-5, with D unclear. The CDR3 has 13 residues. Germline lookup yields CDR1 GTSNPN and CDR2 SVGIG (reference sequence). V lost 1 base and J 3 bases, leaving 7 bases between the germline ends. CDR3 sequence reads: CAWSGEYNQPQHF. CDR3 DNA sequence: TGTGCCTGGAGTGGGGAATACAATCAGCCCCAGCATTTT. The variable domain in full, completed from reference TRBV30 and TRBJ1-5, reads SQTIHQWPATLVQPVGSPLSLECTVEGTSNPNLYWYRQAAGRGLQLLFYSVGIGQISSEVPQNLSASRPQDRQFILSSKKLLLSDSGFYLCAWSGEYNQPQHFGDGTRLSIL.

In this sample, this clonotype turned up a few times. The chain employs TRBV7-3 and TRBJ2-2; TRBD2 aligns across 10 bases. The CDR3 runs to 19 residues. V shed 1 base, J shed 4 bases, and the junction held 12 bases outside the gene matches. Germline CDR1 and CDR2: SGHTA and FQGTGA. The CDR3 sequence is CASSLMNRGTSGATGELFF. The CDR3 DNA is TGTGCCAGCAGCTTAATGAACAGGGGAACTAGCGGGGCCACCGGGGAGCTGTTTTTT.

This chain connects TRBV4-1 to TRBJ1-1; D perhaps matches TRBD1 (6 bases). Trimming removed 1 base from V and 3 bases from J, with 15 bases in between. The CDR3 totals 16 residues. CDR1 and CDR2 (germline): MGHRA, YSYEKL. CDR3 DNA: TGCGCCAGCAGCCAAGTAGGGGGGCGCCGGGACACTGAAGCTTTCTTT. Protein: CASSQVGGRRDTEAFF.

In its sample, this clonotype was seen many times. Written as DNA, the CDR3 is TGCGCCAGCAGCTCAGCACCGGGACTAGCACCCTACGAGCAGTACTTC. It yields the protein CASSSAPGLAPYEQYF. The chain joins TRBV5-1 to TRBJ2-7; 9 bases line up with TRBD2. The CDR3 has 16 amino acids. Looked up from germline, CDR1 is SGHRS and CDR2 is YFSETQ. Unmatched junction bases numbered 9, after V lost 3 bases and J lost 2 bases.

At least ten counts were recorded for this clonotype. The rearrangement links TRBV27 to TRBJ1-6; perhaps TRBD1 as D (5 bases). V was cut by 8 bases and J by 1 base, with 12 bases left in between. CDR1 and CDR2 from the germline V gene are MNHEY and SMNVEV (reference sequence). The CDR3 contains 15 residues. The CDR3 nucleotides read TGTGCCAGCCGGGGGAGGATATCCTATAATTCACCCCTCCACTTT. Amino acids: CASRGRISYNSPLHF.

The CDR3 protein is CASSLAAEGAGGTQYF. The CDR3 DNA sequence: TGTGCCAGCAGCTTAGCAGCTGAGGGAGCGGGAGGGACCCAGTACTTC. The rearrangement links TRBV7-8 to TRBJ2-5, with TRBD2 matching over 9 bases. The ends lost 0 bases at V and 7 bases at J; junction bases unmatched: 9. The germline CDR1 and CDR2 sequences are SGHVS and FQNEAQ. The CDR3 sequence is 16 residues long.

The chain has TRBV12-3 or TRBV12-4 and TRBJ1-2; 7 bases are a match to TRBD1. The CDR3 loop spans 14 amino acids. Losses at the gene ends were 5 bases for V and 0 bases for J; bases not matched to a gene: 3. DNA of the CDR3: TGTGCCAGCAGTCCAGGGGGGGCTAACTATGGCTACACCTTC. Protein sequence: CASSPGGANYGYTF.

This chain joins TRBV7-2 and TRBJ1-2; no clear D gene. The CDR3 consists of 13 residues. The germline V gene encodes CDR1 SGHTA and CDR2 FQGNSA. Trimming stripped 5 bases from V and 1 base from J, with 8 bases between. The CDR3 loop reads CASSPSFNYGYTF. CDR3 nucleotide sequence: TGTGCCAGCAGCCCCTCCTTTAACTATGGCTACACCTTC.